These 6 T cell receptor beta chains came from one sample sequenced in a study of siplizumab effects on memory and regulatory T cells. Measured with immunoSEQ multiplex PCR; TCRdb has only the in-frame clones, and not every one. The table has roughly 100,000 clones, 85% to 95% seen once. The sample taken for sequencing was CD4+ T cells sorted from blood. The receptors shown here come from a human donor in good health.

V and J are TRBV7-3 and TRBJ2-7; 10 bases match TRBD2. CDR3 size: 14 residues. CDR1 and CDR2 (germline): SGHTA, FQGTGA. Unmatched junction bases numbered 4, after V lost 4 bases and J lost 4 bases. DNA for the CDR3: TGTGCCAGCAGCTCGGGACTAGCGATGTACGAGCAGTACTTC. This encodes CASSSGLAMYEQYF.

The V gene is TRBV27, the J gene TRBJ2-7, with TRBD2 identical over 14 bases. In germline, CDR1 is MNHEY, CDR2 SMNVEV (reference sequence). The V and J ends lost 4 bases and 4 bases, in that order; junction bases with no gene match: 3. The CDR3 sequence is 15 residues long. In nucleotides, the CDR3 is TGTGCCAGCAGTTGGGGACTAGCGGGAGTATACGAGCAGTACTTC. This encodes CASSWGLAGVYEQYF.

The chain carries TRBV15 and TRBJ2-3, with D possibly matching TRBD1 (6 bases). The CDR3 covers 15 residues. Germline values: CDR1 LNHNV, CDR2 YYDKDF (reference sequence). V lost 8 bases to trimming and J lost 4 bases, with 19 bases between them. The CDR3 region is CATSPNPRGPDTQYF. DNA for the CDR3: TGTGCCACCTCACCCAATCCCAGGGGACCAGATACGCAGTATTTT.

V usage is TRBV10-3 and J usage is TRBJ2-3; 13 nucleotides line up with TRBD2. Trimming at V came to 4 bases and at J to 1 base, leaving 11 bases not matched to a gene. Per the germline V gene, CDR1 is ENHRY and CDR2 is SYGVKD. The CDR3 extends over 19 amino acids. CDR3 in amino acids: CAISGISGLAGVGTDTQYF. The CDR3 DNA sequence: TGTGCCATCAGTGGTATTTCCGGACTAGCGGGAGTAGGCACAGATACGCAGTATTTT.

The V call is TRBV2, the J call TRBJ1-3; weak D call: TRBD1 (5 bases). The germline CDR1 and CDR2 sequences are SNHLY and FYNNEI. Between the trimmed V and J ends, which lost 0 bases and 0 bases, there was a span of 15 bases. The length of the CDR3 is 18 residues. CDR3 sequence reads: CASSEALWGPSSGNTIYF. CDR3 DNA: TGTGCCAGCAGTGAAGCGCTGTGGGGACCTAGCTCTGGAAACACCATATATTTT.

This chain connects TRBV27 to TRBJ1-6, with D tentatively TRBD1 (6 bases). Germline CDR1 MNHEY, CDR2 SMNVEV (reference sequence). The CDR3 extends over 15 amino acids. V was cut by 3 bases and J by 2 bases, with 8 bases left in between. The chain's CDR3 is CASSLWTAYNSPLHF. The CDR3 nucleotides are TGTGCCAGCAGTTTGTGGACAGCCTATAATTCACCCCTCCACTTT.